A single sample is the source of the 19 T cell receptor beta chains below, sequenced in a study of cytomegalovirus exposure and HLA in healthy donors. TCRdb's table, derived via immunoSEQ multiplex PCR, lists solely in-frame clones and lacks some. The sample consists of about 170,000 clones, roughly nine tenths of them appearing once. Source material: PBMCs. Receptors were obtained from a young woman in good health and CMV-seronegative.

V is TRBV12-5 and J is TRBJ1-6; 9 nucleotides line up with TRBD1. Germline CDR1 LGHNT, CDR2 FRNRAP. This CDR3 contains 17 residues. After removal of 4 bases from V and 4 bases from J, the junction contained 8 bases not matched to a gene. The CDR3 protein is CASGSLQGAPYNSPLHF. The CDR3 nucleotides are TGTGCTAGTGGTTCGTTACAGGGGGCCCCGTATAATTCACCCCTCCACTTT.

The V gene is TRBV2, the J gene TRBJ2-5; D possibly corresponds to TRBD1 (6 bases). V was clipped by 6 bases and J by 2 bases, with 13 bases between them. The CDR3 extends over 14 amino acids. Germline loops: CDR1 SNHLY, CDR2 FYNNEI. CDR3 DNA: TGTGCCAGCAGGACTGAAGACAGGCAAGAGACCCAGTACTTC. It codes for CASRTEDRQETQYF. The full variable domain, with the rest looked up from reference TRBV2 and TRBJ2-5, is EPEVTQTPSHQVTQMGQEVILRCVPISNHLYFYWYRQILGQKVEFLVSFYNNEISEKSEIFDDQFSVERPDGSNFTLKIRSTKLEDSAMYFCASRTEDRQETQYFGPGTRLLVL.

This chain uses TRBV5-4 with TRBJ1-5; D unresolved. The V gene's germline CDR1 is SGHNT and CDR2 YYREEE (reference sequence). V lost 0 bases and J 6 bases, leaving 4 bases between the germline ends. The CDR3 has 12 residues. This CDR3 reads CASSLVPQPQHF. The CDR3 DNA reads TGTGCCAGCAGCTTGGTACCTCAGCCCCAGCATTTT.

Concerning this clone: Germline is not matched at one junction end, which may reflect a read error. V usage is TRBV27 and J usage is TRBJ2-3; D gene uncertain. This CDR3 has 14 amino acids. Looked up from germline, CDR1 is MNHEY and CDR2 is SMNVEV (reference sequence). The CDR3 DNA reads TGTGCCAGCAAATTTTCGGGCAGCAGAGATACGCAGTATTTT. Its protein is CASKFSGSRDTQYF.

This clone occurred once. The rearrangement links TRBV7-9 to TRBJ2-3; no definite D call. V lost 11 bases and J 3 bases, leaving 9 bases between the germline ends. CDR3 length equals 11 residues. Germline V lookup: CDR1 SEHNR, CDR2 FQNEAQ (reference sequence). CDR3 sequence (DNA): TGTGCCGCCGGGCAAACAGATACGCAGTATTTT. The encoded protein is CAAGQTDTQYF. Based on the CDR3 plus reference TRBV7-9 and TRBJ2-3, the full variable domain is DTGVSQNPRHKITKRGQNVTFRCDPISEHNRLYWYRQTLGQGPEFLTYFQNEAQLEKSRLLSDRFSAERPKGSFSTLEIQRTEQGDSAMYLCAAGQTDTQYFGPGTRLTVL.

A remark on this clone: Relative to the germline gene, one junction end is altered; a read error may explain this. The chain uses TRBV5-1 and TRBJ2-3, with D perhaps TRBD1 (6 bases). The V gene's germline CDR1 is SGHRS and CDR2 YFSETQ. The CDR3 covers 13 residues. The CDR3 region is CASSLGQRAQGHF. DNA for the CDR3: TGCGCCAGCAGCTTGGGACAGAGGGCACAGGGTCATTTT.

In nucleotides, the CDR3 is TGTGCCAGCAGCCAAGGCAGCCCCAATTCACCCCTCCACTTT. Encoded protein: CASSQGSPNSPLHF. The chain employs TRBV14 and TRBJ1-6; no clear D. Per the germline V gene, CDR1 is SGHDN and CDR2 is FVKESK. The CDR3 covers 14 residues. Trimming stripped 1 base from V and 7 bases from J, with 8 bases between.

The chain carries TRBV27 and TRBJ1-1; no definite D call. CDR3 length: 11 residues. V was pared by 2 bases and J by 6 bases, with 4 bases between. Germline CDR1 is MNHEY and CDR2 is SMNVEV (reference sequence). In DNA, the CDR3 is TGTGCCAGCAGTTTAGGGCCTGAAGCTTTCTTT. Translating gives CASSLGPEAFF.

This clone was seen a single time. The chain couples TRBV5-1 to TRBJ1-1; D is possibly TRBD1 (5 bases). Per the germline V gene, CDR1 is SGHRS and CDR2 is YFSETQ. This CDR3 spans 15 amino acids. V was clipped by 3 bases and J by 0 bases, with 12 bases between them. This CDR3 is CASSSGGGLNTEAFF. CDR3 in DNA: TGCGCCAGCAGCTCAGGTGGGGGTTTGAACACTGAAGCTTTCTTT.

The CDR3 coding sequence is TGCGCCAGCAAGGACAAATTGGTGGAAGCTTTCTTT. Its protein product is CASKDKLVEAFF. The chain has TRBV10-1 and TRBJ1-1; D might be TRBD1 (5 bases). This CDR3 contains 12 residues. CDR1 and CDR2 from the germline V gene are WNHNN and SYGVQD (reference sequence). The V gene lost 7 bases and the J gene lost 8 bases, with 14 bases spanning the gap.

The rearrangement uses TRBV6-6 and TRBJ1-1, with a possible D match to TRBD1 (5 bases). This CDR3 contains 15 residues. Germline V gives CDR1 MNHNY, CDR2 SVGAGI (reference sequence). V was trimmed by 5 bases and J by 1 base, leaving 14 bases between them. The CDR3 region has the DNA TGTGCCAGCAGTGCCTTCAGGGTTTCGAACACTGAAGCTTTCTTT. Translating it yields CASSAFRVSNTEAFF.

The rearrangement links TRBV6-5 to TRBJ1-2; D is unresolved. V lost 5 bases and J 6 bases, leaving 13 bases between the germline ends. Germline lookup yields CDR1 MNHEY and CDR2 SVGAGI. The CDR3 sequence is 13 residues long. CDR3 residues: CASSPSAGNGYTF. Written as DNA, the CDR3 is TGTGCCAGCAGTCCGTCCGCAGGAAATGGCTACACCTTC.

The chain combines TRBV20-1 with TRBJ1-2, with TRBD1 as a possible D gene (5 bases). CDR1 DFQATT and CDR2 SNEGSKA come from the germline V gene (reference sequence). The CDR3 totals 11 residues. In DNA form, the CDR3 reads TGCAGCCCCGGGGCAGCCTATGGCTACACCTTC. Translated, it gives CSPGAAYGYTF.

V and J are TRBV27 and TRBJ2-4, with D possibly being TRBD2 (5 bases). Per germline, CDR1 MNHEY and CDR2 SMNVEV (reference sequence). Between the trimmed V and J ends, which lost 2 bases and 9 bases, there was a span of 11 bases. The CDR3 totals 13 residues. The CDR3 reads CASSLDRGSIQYF. CDR3 nucleotides: TGTGCCAGCAGTTTAGACCGGGGAAGCATTCAGTACTTC.

V is TRBV13 and J is TRBJ2-7; tentatively, D is TRBD1 (5 bases). The CDR3 has 14 residues. Trimming shortened V by 5 bases and J by 3 bases, and 14 bases separated the two germline ends. CDR1 is PRHDT, CDR2 FYEKMQ, per germline (reference sequence). CDR3 sequence: CASSTRVSHYEQYF. In DNA form, the CDR3 reads TGTGCCAGCAGCACCAGGGTCTCCCACTACGAGCAGTACTTC.

V usage is TRBV28 and J usage is TRBJ1-3; D remains ambiguous. The CDR3 extends over 13 amino acids. The germline V gene has CDR1 MDHEN and CDR2 SYDVKM. The V end was cut by 7 bases, the J end by 8 bases, with 15 bases between. The CDR3 bases are TGTGCCAGCAACGACAAGGTGGTTGACACCATATATTTT. It translates to CASNDKVVDTIYF.

V gene TRBV5-5 combines with J gene TRBJ1-1; tentatively, D is TRBD1 (6 bases). V dropped 0 bases and J dropped 2 bases, with 8 bases sitting between them. The CDR3 loop spans 14 amino acids. Germline lookup yields CDR1 SGHKS and CDR2 YYEKEE (reference sequence). The CDR3 region is CASSLGGGNTEAFF. The CDR3 DNA follows: TGTGCCAGCAGCTTGGGTGGGGGCAACACTGAAGCTTTCTTT. The entire variable domain, with the rest obtained from reference TRBV5-5 and TRBJ1-1, is as follows: DAGVTQSPTHLIKTRGQQVTLRCSPISGHKSVSWYQQVLGQGPQFIFQYYEKEERGRGNFPDRFSARQFPNYSSELNVNALLLGDSALYLCASSLGGGNTEAFFGQGTRLTVV.

This clone was seen a single time. The rearrangement links TRBV19 to TRBJ2-1; possibly TRBD1 for D (5 bases). The CDR3 has 14 amino acids. Trimming shortened V by 8 bases and J by 2 bases, and 13 bases separated the two germline ends. Per germline, CDR1 LNHDA and CDR2 SQIVND (reference sequence). In DNA form, the CDR3 reads TGTGCCAGTTCGGACATCCTCCCCTACAATGAGCAGTTCTTC. Its translation: CASSDILPYNEQFF.

V and J are TRBV7-8 and TRBJ1-5; 10 bases match TRBD1. The CDR3 length is 17 residues. The germline gives CDR1 SGHVS, CDR2 FQNEAQ. J gave up 5 bases and V 5 bases, and 12 bases lay outside the gene matches. The CDR3 loop is CASSQRGTGVSYQPQHF. CDR3 in DNA: TGTGCCAGCAGCCAAAGAGGGACAGGGGTATCTTATCAGCCCCAGCATTTT. Full variable domain (missing parts from reference TRBV7-8 and TRBJ1-5): GAGVSQSPRYKVAKRGQDVALRCDPISGHVSLFWYQQALGQGPEFLTYFQNEAQLDKSGLPSDRFFAERPEGSVSTLKIQRTQQEDSAVYLCASSQRGTGVSYQPQHFGDGTRLSIL.